This entry describes one T cell receptor beta chain. Its antigen is still unknown. This record comes from a study of T cell responses to AZD1222 COVID-19 vaccine. Findings of the study overall: Clonal diversity was possibly underestimated; the donors were predominantly white British and more often female. The study identified only a handful of AZD1222 recipients as seropositive at baseline. At 160-218 and 743-854, vaccine-associated CD4 TCRs were dominant, and they spanned spike. Repertoires were obtained solely post-peak T cell response.

Trimming took off 8 bases at V and 2 bases at J, with 10 bases between the two ends. This CDR3 region has 12 residues. Clones were read by immunoSEQ multiplex PCR, and TCRdb kept only the in-frame ones, dropping some. The sample carries roughly 110,000 clones, around 90% recorded once. Here the sequenced sample was peripheral blood, taken on day 0 of AZD1222 vaccination. The chain joins TRBV12-3 or TRBV12-4 to TRBJ2-7; D call uncertain. The clonotype originates from an adult in good health. The CDR3 nucleotides read TGTGCCAGCTCTCGACAAGCCTACGAGCAGTACTTC. Amino acids: CASSRQAYEQYF.